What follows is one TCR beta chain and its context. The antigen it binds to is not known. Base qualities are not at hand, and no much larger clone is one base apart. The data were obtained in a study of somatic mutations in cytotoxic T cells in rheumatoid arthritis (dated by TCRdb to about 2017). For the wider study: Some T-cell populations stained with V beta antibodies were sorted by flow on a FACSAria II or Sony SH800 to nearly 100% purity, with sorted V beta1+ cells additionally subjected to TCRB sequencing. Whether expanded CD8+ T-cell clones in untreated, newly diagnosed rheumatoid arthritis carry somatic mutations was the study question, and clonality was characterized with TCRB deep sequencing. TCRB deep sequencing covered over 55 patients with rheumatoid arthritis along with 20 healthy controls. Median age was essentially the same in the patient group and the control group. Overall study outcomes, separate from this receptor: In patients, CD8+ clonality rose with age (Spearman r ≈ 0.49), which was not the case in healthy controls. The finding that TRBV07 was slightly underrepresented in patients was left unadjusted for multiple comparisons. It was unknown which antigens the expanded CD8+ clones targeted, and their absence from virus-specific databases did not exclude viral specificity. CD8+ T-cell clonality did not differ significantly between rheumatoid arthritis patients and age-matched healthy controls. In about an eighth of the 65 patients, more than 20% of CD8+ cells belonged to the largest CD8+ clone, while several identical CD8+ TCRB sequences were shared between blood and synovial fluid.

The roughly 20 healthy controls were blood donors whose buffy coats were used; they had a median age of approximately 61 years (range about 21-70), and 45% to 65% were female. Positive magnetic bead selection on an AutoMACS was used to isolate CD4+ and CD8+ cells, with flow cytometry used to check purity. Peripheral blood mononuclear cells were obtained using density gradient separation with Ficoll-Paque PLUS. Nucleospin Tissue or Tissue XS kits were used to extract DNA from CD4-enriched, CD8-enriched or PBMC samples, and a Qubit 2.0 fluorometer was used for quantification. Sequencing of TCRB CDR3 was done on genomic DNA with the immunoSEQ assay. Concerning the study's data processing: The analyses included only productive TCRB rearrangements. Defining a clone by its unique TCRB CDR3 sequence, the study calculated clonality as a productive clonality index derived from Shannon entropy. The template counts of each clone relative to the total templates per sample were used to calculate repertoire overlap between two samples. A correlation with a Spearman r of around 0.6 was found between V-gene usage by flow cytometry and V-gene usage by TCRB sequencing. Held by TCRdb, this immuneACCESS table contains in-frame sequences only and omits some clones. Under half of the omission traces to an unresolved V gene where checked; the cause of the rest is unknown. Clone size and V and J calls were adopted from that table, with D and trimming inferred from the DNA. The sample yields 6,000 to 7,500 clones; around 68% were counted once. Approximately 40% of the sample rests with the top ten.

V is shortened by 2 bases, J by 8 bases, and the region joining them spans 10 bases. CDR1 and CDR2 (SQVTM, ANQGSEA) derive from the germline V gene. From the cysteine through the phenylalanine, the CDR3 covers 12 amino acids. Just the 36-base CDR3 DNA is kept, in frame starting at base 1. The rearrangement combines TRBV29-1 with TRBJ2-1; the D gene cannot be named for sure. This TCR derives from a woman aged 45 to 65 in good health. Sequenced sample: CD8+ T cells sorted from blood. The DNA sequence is TGCAGCGTTGAAAAAGTAGATGATGAGCAGTTCTTC. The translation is CSVEKVDDEQFF.